This T cell receptor beta chain originates from a study of blood T cells in healthy people across ages (dated by TCRdb to between 2015 and 2016). For the study in its entirety: In model experiments, template switching captured roughly one uniquely barcoded TCR beta cDNA molecule for every two T cells. To track age-related changes in TCR beta repertoire diversity, the study relied on deep sequencing normalized with unique cDNA molecular identifiers. Donors were grouped into four age groups: young (average roughly 16 years), middle-aged (approximately 41), aged (roughly 62) and long-lived (less than 85). To avoid experimental bias, donors of different ages were spread randomly across the sequencing lanes. Using the same blood draw, the study looked at two additional independent replicas of 1 million unique cDNA reads for two donors, one aged 18 to 30 and the other aged 80 or older. Study-level results and caveats: Compared with the aged group, more naive CD4+ T cells, fewer expanded clones and increased TCR diversity were shown by the long-lived group, suggesting age selection. A strong correlation was found between observed TCR beta diversity and the percentage of naive T cells measured by flow cytometry. Since profiling was done on bulk unsorted PBMCs, naive and antigen-experienced compartments could not be conclusively compared. Observed TCR beta diversity per million T cells fell roughly linearly with age, and a significant reduction was already apparent by age roughly 40. Total diversity estimates from one million sequenced T cells were considered lower bounds and underestimates. Donor CMV infection status was unknown, potentially confounding age-related changes in expanded clonotypes.

The donors were about 40 Caucasian individuals from Russia, aged roughly 6 to 100 years, who were systemically healthy. Roughly 9 milliliters of peripheral blood were drawn from each donor into EDTA-treated Vacutainer tubes. PBMCs were isolated by Ficoll-Paque density-gradient centrifugation, with at least 6 million obtained per sample. Total RNA, at least 5.5 micrograms per sample, was extracted from PBMCs with Trizol reagent. Naive CD45RAhigh/CD27high T cell percentages were measured by flow cytometry on a PBMC aliquot from every donor. The library was produced with 5' RACE. These reads were obtained on an Illumina HiSeq 2500. A second roughly 7 to 11 cycle PCR used a sample-barcoded 5' primer and a J-beta primer mix. Each TCR beta cDNA molecule received a unique molecular identifier from a template-switch 5' adaptor carrying 12 random nucleotides. Each sample yielded at least 3 million CDR3-containing paired-end reads. First-strand cDNA synthesis was performed from all RNA using the Mint cDNA synthesis kit, with priming by a TRBC-specific oligonucleotide. After uracil-DNA glycosylase treatment, a first 18-cycle PCR used universal primers M1SS and BC2_uni_R on all cDNA. Regarding the original processing steps: Normalization of each sample was performed by random selection of 1 million high-quality reads, each carrying a distinct molecular identifier. Reads sharing molecular identifiers were discarded rather than binned into consensus sequences. CDR3 identification, clonotype clustering and error correction used MiTCR with a Q25 quality threshold and the strictest error-elimination algorithm. A nonparametric unseen species model using Euler transformation provided a lower-bound estimate of total TCR beta diversity. In TCRdb, the public reads were trimmed at Q25 with fastp and aligned with MiXCR, with productive beta chains retained. Entries that share a CDR3 protein sequence are merged under the most common genes and DNA. V and J calls and clone size were set by TCRdb, not the authors. This sample gives about 640,000 distinct CDR3 sequences in total; about 30% of them show up just once. The ten largest clones add up to 15% to 18% of the sample.

This clonotype was picked up many times. No cognate antigen has been identified for it. There are no base qualities to consult, and no much larger clone falls within one base. Ends trimmed: V by 4 bases, J by 0 bases; bases unmatched to a gene: 11. From the cysteine up to the phenylalanine, the CDR3 has a length of 17 residues. Only the CDR3 portion is preserved as DNA: 51 bases, with reading frame beginning at the first base. Taken from the germline V gene, the CDR1 and CDR2 loops are SGHVS and FQNEAQ. The sequence joins TRBV7-8 to TRBJ2-7, and 8 junction bases match TRBD2. This clonotype originated in an elderly woman in good health. The sample was blood. The DNA sequence reads TGTGCCAGCAGCTCATCCCCTGGCGGGGGGTACTCCTACGAGCAGTACTTC. This encodes CASSSSPGGGYSYEQYF. With the rest looked up from the reference TRBV7-8 and TRBJ2-7 genes rather than sequenced, the full variable domain is GAGVSQSPRYKVAKRGQDVALRCDPISGHVSLFWYQQALGQGPEFLTYFQNEAQLDKSGLPSDRFFAERPEGSVSTLKIQRTQQEDSAVYLCASSSSPGGGYSYEQYFGPGTRLTVT.